A selection of T cell receptor beta chains follows, all from one sample in a study of blood T cell repertoires in COVID-19. Sequencing used immunoSEQ multiplex PCR; TCRdb keeps in-frame clones, though not all of them. Of about 92,000 clones detected, around 85% appear once; the ten largest clones hold about 16%. Input material: peripheral blood. All receptors derive from a woman aged 55-69 years with COVID-19, enrolled during active disease. Both conserved end residues are part of each CDR3. Each record gives: D gene, clone size, J gene, V gene, CDR3 DNA, CDR3 protein. D genes are given only for firm matches. Only part of the rows carry a size: once, few, many, or a class if the clone is expanded.

>TRBD2|-|TRBJ2-1|TRBV5-5
TGTGCCAGCAGGGACGCGGGACTAACAAATTACAATGAGCAGTTCTTC
CASRDAGLTNYNEQFF
>TRBD1|once|TRBJ2-3|TRBV11-3
TGTGCCAGCAGCTTAGCAGGGGGCCTAGCAGATACGCAGTATTTT
CASSLAGGLADTQYF
>-|-|TRBJ1-4|TRBV21-1
TGTGCCAGAGGGACAGACGAAAAACTGTTTTTT
CARGTDEKLFF
>TRBD1|-|TRBJ1-2|TRBV12-3/TRBV12-4
TGTGCCAGCAGACAGGGGGCCCTCGGTGGCTACACCTTC
CASRQGALGGYTF
>TRBD2|-|TRBJ2-5|TRBV28
TGTGCCAGCAGTTTAGGATTAGCGGGTCCCCATGGCTGGGAGACCCAGTACTTC
CASSLGLAGPHGWETQYF
>-|-|TRBJ1-5|TRBV27
TGTGCCAGCAGCCAACAGCAAAATCAGCCCCAGCATTTT
CASSQQQNQPQHF
>TRBD1|-|TRBJ2-6|TRBV30
TGTGCCTGGAAACCGACAGGGGTAGCTGGGGCCAACGTCCTGACTTTC
CAWKPTGVAGANVLTF
>TRBD2|-|TRBJ2-7|TRBV4-3
TGCGCCAGCAGCCAACTAGCGGGGGGCTCCTACGAGCAGTACTTC
CASSQLAGGSYEQYF
>-|-|TRBJ1-2|TRBV29-1
TGCAGCGTTGAGCCGGGTAAAACCTATGGCTACACCTTC
CSVEPGKTYGYTF
>-|-|TRBJ1-1|TRBV5-1
TGCGCCAGCAGCTTGGAGCTTAGGGGGAGGGATGCTTTCTTT
CASSLELRGRDAFF
>TRBD1|-|TRBJ1-1|TRBV7-8
TGTGCCAGCAGCGACCGGGACAGGGGTAACACTGAAGCTTTCTTT
CASSDRDRGNTEAFF
>-|-|TRBJ1-5|TRBV19
TGTGCCAGTAGTATAGGGGGGGGCGTAGGCCAGCCCCAGCATTTT
CASSIGGGVGQPQHF
>TRBD2|-|TRBJ2-3|TRBV7-2
TGTGCCATCCAGACTAGCGGCGGCACAGATACGCAGTATTTT
CAIQTSGGTDTQYF
>TRBD1|-|TRBJ1-6|TRBV15
TGTGCCACCAGCAGAGATGGTACTAGGGGGCGGCTCCACTTT
CATSRDGTRGRLHF
>-|-|TRBJ2-1|TRBV6-5
TGTGCCAGCAGTTACTCAGCGGTATACAATGAGCAGTTCTTC
CASSYSAVYNEQFF
>TRBD1|few|TRBJ2-5|TRBV7-9
TGTGCCAGCAGCTTAACGTCAGGGGGCTTGGAGACCCAGTACTTC
CASSLTSGGLETQYF
>-|-|TRBJ2-7|TRBV7-2
TGTGCCAGCACCCTCTCCGGCTACGAGCAGTACTTC
CASTLSGYEQYF
>TRBD2|once|TRBJ2-3|TRBV7-9
TGTGCCAGCAGCTTAGCGGGGGGGTACGCGCAGTATTTT
CASSLAGGYAQYF
>TRBD2|-|TRBJ2-7|TRBV4-2
TGTGCCAGCAGCCAAGGCTTACGAGCGGGGGTGGATGAGCAGTACTTC
CASSQGLRAGVDEQYF
>-|-|TRBJ1-6|TRBV7-2
TGTGCCAGCAGCTTAGTTGGGGGGAGCTCACCCCTCCACTTT
CASSLVGGSSPLHF
>-|large|TRBJ1-6|TRBV28
TGTGCCAGCAGTCCCCCCAGGGGATCCTATAATTCACCCCTCCACTTT
CASSPPRGSYNSPLHF
>TRBD1|once|TRBJ1-2|TRBV3-1/TRBV3-2
TGTGCCAGCAGCCCGGGACAGGGCTATGGCTACACCTTC
CASSPGQGYGYTF
>TRBD1|-|TRBJ1-2|TRBV5-5
TGTGCCAGCAGCTTTGGACAGGGAGCTAACTATGGCTACACCTTC
CASSFGQGANYGYTF
>TRBD2|-|TRBJ2-3|TRBV4-3
TGCGCCAGCAGCCAAGGGGGCGGGGGAAACACAGATACGCAGTATTTT
CASSQGGGGNTDTQYF
>-|-|TRBJ2-1|TRBV5-1
TGCGCCAGCAGCTTGCTAGGACTCGACGTATACAATGAGCAGTTCTTC
CASSLLGLDVYNEQFF
>-|-|TRBJ1-6|TRBV6-5
TGTGCCACCCTCCGTGGGGCGAATTCACCCCTCCACTTT
CATLRGANSPLHF
>TRBD1|-|TRBJ1-1|TRBV7-9
TGTGCCAGCAGCCCCCGACAGGGGGCGAGGGCTGAAGCTTTCTTT
CASSPRQGARAEAFF
>TRBD2|-|TRBJ2-2|TRBV7-3
TGTGCCAGCAGCCGCGGGGGGGCTGACACCGGGGAGCTGTTTTTT
CASSRGGADTGELFF
>TRBD1|once|TRBJ2-7|TRBV3-1/TRBV3-2
TGTGCCAGCAGCCAAGCTCGGACAGGAGCCTACGAGCAGTACTTC
CASSQARTGAYEQYF
>TRBD2|-|TRBJ2-5|TRBV7-2
TGTGCCAGCAGCTACTCCAGGCCCGGGGGGGCACAAGAGACCCAGTACTTC
CASSYSRPGGAQETQYF
>TRBD1|-|TRBJ2-7|TRBV18
TGTGCCAGCTCACCGGACAGGGCGACCTACGAGCAGTACTTC
CASSPDRATYEQYF
>TRBD1|-|TRBJ1-6|TRBV7-9
TGTGCCAGCAGCCACCGACAGGGGAATAATTCACCCCTCCACTTT
CASSHRQGNNSPLHF
>-|-|TRBJ2-7|TRBV7-2
TGTGCCAGCAGCCCCATCGGGGGTTCCTACGAGCAGTACTTC
CASSPIGGSYEQYF
>-|-|TRBJ1-5|TRBV7-2
TGTGCCAGCAGCCGTACCGACAGTTATAGCAATCAGCCCCAGCATTTT
CASSRTDSYSNQPQHF
>-|-|TRBJ1-2|TRBV7-9
TGTGCCAGCAGCGGAAGGAAAGAGCAGGGGCCCACCTTC
CASSGRKEQGPTF
>-|-|TRBJ1-1|TRBV6-5
TGTGCCAGCAAAACGGGGTACACTGAAGCTTTCTTT
CASKTGYTEAFF
>-|-|TRBJ1-5|TRBV18
TGTGCCAGCTCACCCTCACCGACACTTACCAGGCCCAATTCCCAGCATTTT
CASSPSPTLTRPNSQHF
>TRBD1|-|TRBJ1-1|TRBV2
TGTGCCAGCAGTGTTCGGACAGGGACAGGCGGTAGTACTGAAGCTTTCTTT
CASSVRTGTGGSTEAFF
>TRBD1|-|TRBJ1-2|TRBV5-6
TGTGCCAGCAGCTCGAGCCCGGGACAGGGGACTAACTATGGCTACACCTTC
CASSSSPGQGTNYGYTF
>-|-|TRBJ2-5|TRBV18
TGTGCCAGCTCACCGGTCAGGCAAGAGACCCAGTACTTC
CASSPVRQETQYF
>TRBD1|once|TRBJ1-2|TRBV27
TGTGCCAGCAGACCCACAGGGGCGAGAGGCTACACCTTC
CASRPTGARGYTF
>-|-|TRBJ2-1|TRBV6-5
TGTGCCAGCAGTACCCCGGTTTACAATGAGCAGTTCTTC
CASSTPVYNEQFF
>TRBD1|-|TRBJ1-4|TRBV7-8
TGTGCCAGCAGCTTAAGGAGGGACAGGGCCTACTCAACTAATGAAAAACTGTTTTTT
CASSLRRDRAYSTNEKLFF
>-|-|TRBJ2-3|TRBV5-6
TGTGCCAGCAGCTTCTCGGGCACTAGGTCAGATACGCAGTATTTT
CASSFSGTRSDTQYF
>-|once|TRBJ1-1|TRBV7-2
TGTGCCAGCAGCCGCCGGGGGGCGAGGAACACTGAAGCTTTCTTT
CASSRRGARNTEAFF